Presented here are 20 T cell receptor beta chains from one specimen sequenced in a study of OX40 agonist ivuxolimab in advanced cancers. The assay was immunoSEQ multiplex PCR, and TCRdb's table has in-frame clones only and misses some. The data hold roughly 75,000 clones, with around nine tenths observed a single time. Sequenced here: CD4+ or CD8+ T cells sorted from blood, sampled in a trial of the OX40 agonist ivuxolimab. Every receptor here comes from an adult with an advanced solid tumor such as melanoma, head and neck, liver or kidney cancer.

CDR3 DNA: TGTGCCAGCTCTCTCGGACAGGGAAGCTACAATGAGCAGTTCTTC. This translates into CASSLGQGSYNEQFF. The V gene is TRBV18, the J gene TRBJ2-1; 8 bases fit TRBD1. CDR1 and CDR2 from the germline V gene are KGHSH and LQKENI. After removal of 6 bases from V and 3 bases from J, the junction contained 7 bases not matched to a gene. The CDR3 totals 15 residues. Full variable domain (rest looked up from reference TRBV18 and TRBJ2-1): NAGVMQNPRHLVRRRGQEARLRCSPMKGHSHVYWYRQLPEEGLKFMVYLQKENIIDESGMPKERFSAEFPKEGPSILRIQQVVRGDSAAYFCASSLGQGSYNEQFFGPGTRLTVL.

This rearrangement joins TRBV5-4 to TRBJ2-6, with D possibly being TRBD1 (6 bases). The V and J ends lost 4 bases and 0 bases respectively, with 17 bases between them. This CDR3 has 18 residues. Looked up from germline, CDR1 is SGHNT and CDR2 is YYREEE (reference sequence). CDR3 in DNA: TGTGCCAGCAGCGCTACAGGGCGGCGGTACTCTGGGGCCAACGTCCTGACTTTC. It yields the protein CASSATGRRYSGANVLTF.

V is TRBV5-1 and J is TRBJ2-1, with D perhaps TRBD2 (5 bases). The germline V gene has CDR1 SGHRS and CDR2 YFSETQ. The CDR3 runs 16 residues. Trimming took 1 base from V and 5 from J, leaving 16 bases between them. CDR3 residues: CASSLLAGSGNNEQFF. DNA of the CDR3: TGCGCCAGCAGCTTGTTGGCCGGGTCCGGGAACAATGAGCAGTTCTTC.

This clone was detected once. The gene calls are TRBV27 and TRBJ2-1; D perhaps matches TRBD2 (5 bases). Looked up from germline, CDR1 is MNHEY and CDR2 is SMNVEV (reference sequence). The CDR3 is 14 residues long. Trimming took off 4 bases at V and 5 bases at J, with 12 bases between the two ends. As DNA, the CDR3 is TGTGCCAGCAGTTCCCCTAGCAGACACAATGAGCAGTTCTTC. Translated, it gives CASSSPSRHNEQFF.

J is TRBJ2-2 and V is TRBV5-4; D is possibly TRBD2 (6 bases). Trimming shortened V by 4 bases and J by 10 bases, and 17 bases separated the two germline ends. The germline V gene has CDR1 SGHNT and CDR2 YYREEE (reference sequence). The CDR3 has 14 residues. The CDR3 protein is CASSLLDGGEELFF. CDR3 bases: TGTGCCAGCAGCCTGTTGGACGGAGGGGAGGAGCTGTTTTTT.

The chain carries TRBV7-7 and TRBJ2-2; D not certain. Trimming pared 1 base from V and 6 bases from J, leaving 3 bases between. This CDR3 is built from 12 residues. The germline gives CDR1 SSHAT, CDR2 FNYEAQ (reference sequence). CDR3 amino acids: CASSLGAGELFF. CDR3 coding DNA: TGTGCCAGCAGCTTAGGAGCCGGGGAGCTGTTTTTT. The entire variable domain, with the rest obtained from reference TRBV7-7 and TRBJ2-2, is as follows: GAGVSQSPRYKVTKRGQDVTLRCDPISSHATLYWYQQALGQGPEFLTYFNYEAQPDKSGLPSDRFSAERPEGSISTLTIQRTEQRDSAMYRCASSLGAGELFFGEGSRLTVL.

The rearrangement uses TRBV4-1 and TRBJ1-2; no reliable D call. V shed 0 bases and J shed 5 bases, with 7 bases lying between them. The CDR3 has 13 amino acids. Germline V CDR1 and CDR2: MGHRA, YSYEKL. The CDR3 spells CASSQDGLYGYTF. The CDR3 nucleotides are TGCGCCAGCAGCCAAGATGGACTATATGGCTACACCTTC.

The rearrangement links TRBV5-6 to TRBJ2-7, with 8 bases aligning to TRBD2. V dropped 2 bases and J dropped 1; count of bases not matched to a gene: 5. The CDR3 is made up of 15 amino acids. CDR1 is SGHDT and CDR2 is YYEEEE in the germline V gene. CDR3 residues: CASSLRTSGSYEQYF. CDR3 DNA sequence: TGTGCCAGCAGCTTACGTACTAGCGGATCCTACGAGCAGTACTTC.

The genes are TRBV4-2 and TRBJ2-1; a possible D gene is TRBD1 (5 bases). Germline CDR1 and CDR2: LGHNA and YNFKEQ. The germline V and J ends were trimmed by 1 base and 5 bases, with 15 bases remaining between them. This CDR3 is built from 16 residues. The CDR3 reads CASSQVGQGIDNEQFF. DNA of the CDR3: TGTGCCAGCAGCCAAGTGGGGCAGGGAATCGACAATGAGCAGTTCTTC.

This clone was seen just once. The rearrangement links TRBV5-1 to TRBJ2-6; no definite D call. Germline V gene sequence: CDR1 SGHRS, CDR2 YFSETQ. The CDR3 has 14 amino acids. Trimming shortened V by 6 bases and J by 0 bases, and 7 bases separated the two germline ends. The CDR3 DNA reads TGCGCCAGCAAGTGGAACTCTGGGGCCAACGTCCTGACTTTC. This encodes CASKWNSGANVLTF.

The rearrangement uses TRBV15 and TRBJ1-4, with D hard to call. V was pared by 5 bases and J by 5 bases, with 15 bases between. The germline V gene has CDR1 LNHNV and CDR2 YYDKDF (reference sequence). The CDR3 runs 15 residues. This chain's CDR3 is CATSPFTQRNEKLFF. CDR3 coding DNA: TGTGCCACCAGCCCCTTTACTCAGAGAAATGAAAAACTGTTTTTT.

The J gene is TRBJ1-2, the V gene TRBV18; 10 positions agree with TRBD1. Germline V gene lookup returns CDR1 KGHSH and CDR2 LQKENI. V trimming: 0 bases; J trimming: 8 bases; junction bases outside the gene matches: 12. The CDR3 has 17 amino acids. CDR3 in amino acids: CASSPPRTGGLLRGYTF. CDR3 DNA sequence: TGTGCCAGCTCACCACCGCGGACAGGGGGGCTATTAAGGGGCTACACCTTC.

The chain carries TRBV5-1 and TRBJ1-4, with 7 bases matching TRBD1. Looked up from germline, CDR1 is SGHRS and CDR2 is YFSETQ. Trimming cost V 1 base and J 8 bases; bases outside gene matches: 5. This CDR3 spans 14 amino acids. CDR3 protein: CASSLTGEQEKLFF. In DNA form, the CDR3 reads TGCGCCAGCAGCTTGACAGGGGAGCAGGAAAAACTGTTTTTT.

V is TRBV27 and J is TRBJ1-1; 7 bases are a match to TRBD1. This CDR3 has 13 residues. V lost 2 bases, J lost 8 bases, and 5 bases stayed unmatched. Germline values: CDR1 MNHEY, CDR2 SMNVEV (reference sequence). DNA for the CDR3: TGTGCCAGCAGTTTACAGGGGGTGAAAGAAGCTTTCTTT. Its protein is CASSLQGVKEAFF.

The chain uses TRBV7-3 and TRBJ2-7, with D possibly called TRBD1 or TRBD2 (5 bases each). Trimming took off 2 bases at V and 2 bases at J, with 16 bases between the two ends. The CDR3 runs 16 residues. Germline V gene data show CDR1 as SGHTA and CDR2 as FQGTGA. This CDR3 reads CASSLYGDLQTYEQYF. CDR3 nucleotides: TGTGCCAGCAGCTTATACGGGGACCTACAAACCTACGAGCAGTACTTC.

In its sample, this clone was seen a few times. The J gene is TRBJ1-2, the V gene TRBV6-6; D possibly corresponds to TRBD1 (5 bases). V gave up 2 bases and J gave up 3 bases, with 13 bases separating them. This CDR3 contains 15 residues. Germline CDR1 MNHNY, CDR2 SVGAGI (reference sequence). The CDR3 protein is CASSYPERGDYGYTF. DNA for the CDR3: TGTGCCAGCAGTTACCCGGAGCGAGGGGACTATGGCTACACCTTC.

The chain uses TRBV5-4 and TRBJ2-7; 14 bases fit TRBD2. There are 14 residues in the CDR3. J lost 11 bases, V lost 0 bases, and 4 bases had no gene match. Germline V lookup: CDR1 SGHNT, CDR2 YYREEE (reference sequence). The CDR3, as DNA: TGTGCCAGCAGCTTGGCCGGACTAGCGGGAGGAGAGTACTTC. Its protein is CASSLAGLAGGEYF.

This clone is a singleton in its sample. V is TRBV18 and J is TRBJ1-4; D uncertain. Germline values: CDR1 KGHSH, CDR2 LQKENI. V lost 3 bases and J lost 0, with 14 bases in between. This CDR3 is 17 amino acids long. The CDR3 bases are TGTGCCAGCTCACCCCCCACCGCGCAGTCAACTAATGAAAAACTGTTTTTT. Amino acid sequence: CASSPPTAQSTNEKLFF.

This clone was counted a single time. The chain carries TRBV28 and TRBJ2-2; D is ambiguous. This CDR3 comprises 13 residues. CDR1 MDHEN and CDR2 SYDVKM come from the germline V gene. V was trimmed by 7 bases and J by 1 base, leaving 7 bases between them. Here the CDR3 DNA reads TGTGCCAGCACCCGCGGGAACACCGGGGAGCTGTTTTTT. Its protein is CASTRGNTGELFF.

V is TRBV6-5 and J is TRBJ1-2, with TRBD1 matching 7 bases. J lost 4 bases, V lost 6 bases, and 5 bases had no gene match. Germline V gene lookup returns CDR1 MNHEY and CDR2 SVGAGI. CDR3 size: 13 residues. The DNA for the CDR3 is TGTGCCAGCAGCCGAGGGACAGCCTATGGCTACACCTTC. Translating gives CASSRGTAYGYTF.